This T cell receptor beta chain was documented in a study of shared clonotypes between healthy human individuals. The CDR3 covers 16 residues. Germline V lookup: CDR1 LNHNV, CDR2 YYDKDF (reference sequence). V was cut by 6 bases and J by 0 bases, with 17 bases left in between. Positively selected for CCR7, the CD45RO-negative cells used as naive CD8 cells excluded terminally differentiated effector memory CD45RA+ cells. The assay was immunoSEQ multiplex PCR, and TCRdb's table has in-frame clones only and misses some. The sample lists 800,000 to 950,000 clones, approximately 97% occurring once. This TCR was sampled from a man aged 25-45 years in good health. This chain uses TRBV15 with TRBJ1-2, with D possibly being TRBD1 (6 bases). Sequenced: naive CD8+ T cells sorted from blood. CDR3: CATRITGTPANYGYTF. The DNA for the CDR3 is TGTGCCACCAGGATAACCGGGACACCAGCTAACTATGGCTACACCTTC.